The source of this T cell receptor (beta chain) is a study of technical replicates of blood from several donors (dated by TCRdb to 2015 to 2018). As to this clone: Its antigen is unknown. Base qualities are not provided; no much larger clone lies one nucleotide away.

Receptor amplification or capture employed the immunoSEQ multiplex PCR assay. Sourced from immuneACCESS, this table was stored by TCRdb with only in-frame sequences that have V and J called. A share of the clones is absent; for the studies checked, an unresolved V gene accounts for under half, and the remainder has no known explanation. Recorded for this sample are under 95,000 clones; roughly 94% of them occurred a single time. Less than 0.3% of the sample rests with the top ten. The CDR3 spans 21 residues, from the cysteine through the phenylalanine. Only the CDR3 portion is preserved as DNA: 63 bases, with reading frame beginning at the first base. Per the germline V gene (reference sequence), MNHEY is the CDR1 and SMNVEV is the CDR2. V and J are trimmed by 4 bases and 6 bases, and the gene matches miss 19 bases of the junction.

The clonotype was recovered from a human donor in good health. The specimen was T cells isolated from PBMCs. In this chain, TRBV27 is recombined with TRBJ2-2; the central 14 bases match TRBD2. The CDR3: CASSSSPKTSGRAVCSGELFF. The sequence in DNA is TGTGCCAGCAGTTCTAGTCCGAAGACTAGCGGGAGGGCCGTATGTTCCGGGGAGCTGTTTTTT.